This T cell receptor (beta chain) was sequenced during a study of early T cells in non-severe SARS-CoV-2 infection. In the study overall: Sequencing used unsorted whole-blood bulk RNA, so chains lack pairing. Study conclusions and caveats: Clonotype matching in VDJdb favored anti-spike CD8 responses and did not capture private and CD4 specificities.

Unique molecular identifiers were added to individual cDNA molecules. TCRdb itself ran the 5' RACE reads through MiXCR, one entry per CDR3 protein. This sample has tens of thousands of distinct CDR3 sequences, with approximately 4.4% found just once. The CDR3 has 11 amino acids. Germline V gene lookup returns CDR1 MNHEY and CDR2 SMNVEV (reference sequence). The V gene lost 4 bases and the J gene lost 6 bases, with 3 bases spanning the gap. This clonotype was seen repeatedly, ten times or more. Its antigen remains unknown. The rearrangement uses TRBV27 and TRBJ2-2; D unresolved. Sequenced input: whole blood. This receptor was obtained from an adult who was a healthcare worker with PCR-confirmed SARS-CoV-2 infection or an uninfected control (not recorded which). CDR3 in amino acids: CASSWAGELFF. The CDR3 coding sequence is TGTGCCAGCAGTTGGGCCGGGGAGCTGTTTTTT.